This is a list of T cell receptor beta chains from one sample in a study of CD8+ T cells in alopecia areata. Assay used: immunoSEQ multiplex PCR; TCRdb lists only in-frame clones, some missing. The sample records 130,000 or so clones, around 83% being singletons. The sample was CD8+ T cells sorted from blood, taken at week 4, from a patient treated with tofacitinib. The source is a human donor with alopecia areata. Each CDR3 is given with its conserved first and last residue. The order of the fields is J gene, clone size, D gene, V gene, CDR3 protein, CDR3 DNA. The D gene is left open where the match is weak. Where a row states a size, it is once, few, many or the class of an expanded clone; other rows omit it.

j_gene: TRBJ2-1; abundance: NA; d_gene: TRBD1; v_gene: TRBV29-1; CDR3aa: CSVQKRDRVIYEQFF; CDR3nt: TGCAGCGTTCAGAAGCGGGACAGGGTAATCTATGAGCAGTTCTTC
j_gene: TRBJ1-5; abundance: NA; d_gene: NA; v_gene: TRBV9; CDR3aa: CASSVDHREGQPQHF; CDR3nt: TGTGCCAGCAGCGTAGATCACAGGGAGGGTCAGCCCCAGCATTTT
j_gene: TRBJ2-5; abundance: many; d_gene: NA; v_gene: TRBV7-2; CDR3aa: CASSSRGLAEGTQYF; CDR3nt: TGTGCCAGCAGCTCCCGGGGGCTAGCAGAAGGGACCCAGTACTTC
j_gene: TRBJ2-7; abundance: NA; d_gene: NA; v_gene: TRBV27; CDR3aa: CASSLPTRDEQYF; CDR3nt: TGTGCCAGCAGTTTACCAACAAGAGACGAGCAGTACTTC
j_gene: TRBJ2-7; abundance: NA; d_gene: NA; v_gene: TRBV18; CDR3aa: CASSPSHEQYF; CDR3nt: TGTGCCAGCTCACCTTCGCACGAGCAGTACTTC
j_gene: TRBJ1-1; abundance: NA; d_gene: TRBD1; v_gene: TRBV19; CDR3aa: CASSIFGGQLMNTEAFF; CDR3nt: TGTGCCAGTAGTATCTTCGGGGGACAGCTCATGAACACTGAAGCTTTCTTT
j_gene: TRBJ2-6; abundance: NA; d_gene: NA; v_gene: TRBV28; CDR3aa: CASSLYGVSGANVLTF; CDR3nt: TGTGCCAGCAGTTTATATGGTGTCTCTGGGGCCAACGTCCTGACTTTC
j_gene: TRBJ2-2; abundance: NA; d_gene: NA; v_gene: TRBV27; CDR3aa: CASSPGGGRYTGELFF; CDR3nt: TGTGCCAGCAGCCCCGGCGGCGGAAGATACACCGGGGAGCTGTTTTTT
j_gene: TRBJ1-5; abundance: NA; d_gene: NA; v_gene: TRBV5-4; CDR3aa: CASSSRQEGNQPQHF; CDR3nt: TGTGCCAGCAGCTCTCGACAGGAGGGCAATCAGCCCCAGCATTTT
j_gene: TRBJ1-5; abundance: NA; d_gene: TRBD1; v_gene: TRBV6-1; CDR3aa: CASIRDRDNQPQHF; CDR3nt: TGTGCCAGCATACGGGACAGGGACAATCAGCCCCAGCATTTT
j_gene: TRBJ2-7; abundance: NA; d_gene: NA; v_gene: TRBV7-9; CDR3aa: CASSPGQGKFHEQYF; CDR3nt: TGTGCCAGCAGCCCGGGGCAGGGAAAATTCCACGAGCAGTACTTC
j_gene: TRBJ2-5; abundance: NA; d_gene: NA; v_gene: TRBV7-8; CDR3aa: CASSPPLDRGGETQYF; CDR3nt: TGTGCCAGCAGCCCACCTCTCGACAGGGGAGGGGAGACCCAGTACTTC
j_gene: TRBJ2-5; abundance: NA; d_gene: TRBD2; v_gene: TRBV29-1; CDR3aa: CSVEKLAGVVETQYF; CDR3nt: TGCAGCGTTGAAAAGCTAGCGGGAGTTGTGGAGACCCAGTACTTC
j_gene: TRBJ2-7; abundance: NA; d_gene: TRBD1; v_gene: TRBV5-1; CDR3aa: CASSFGQGADEQYF; CDR3nt: TGCGCCAGCAGCTTTGGACAGGGGGCTGACGAGCAGTACTTC
j_gene: TRBJ1-5; abundance: NA; d_gene: NA; v_gene: TRBV10-2; CDR3aa: CASSESMWTENQPQHF; CDR3nt: TGCGCCAGCAGTGAGTCGATGTGGACGGAGAATCAGCCCCAGCATTTT
j_gene: TRBJ1-1; abundance: once; d_gene: NA; v_gene: TRBV6-5; CDR3aa: CASSPGVTEAFF; CDR3nt: TGTGCCAGCAGCCCAGGGGTCACTGAAGCTTTCTTT
j_gene: TRBJ2-1; abundance: NA; d_gene: NA; v_gene: TRBV16; CDR3aa: CASSMGGPRSYNEQFF; CDR3nt: TGTGCCAGCAGCATGGGTGGGCCACGCTCCTACAATGAGCAGTTCTTC
j_gene: TRBJ1-2; abundance: NA; d_gene: NA; v_gene: TRBV9; CDR3aa: CASSVRDEIFGSNYGYTF; CDR3nt: TGTGCCAGCAGCGTACGGGACGAAATATTCGGCTCTAACTATGGCTACACCTTC
j_gene: TRBJ2-2; abundance: NA; d_gene: NA; v_gene: TRBV27; CDR3aa: CASSLRGRNTGELFF; CDR3nt: TGTGCCAGCAGTTTAAGGGGCCGGAACACCGGGGAGCTGTTTTTT
j_gene: TRBJ2-7; abundance: once; d_gene: NA; v_gene: TRBV27; CDR3aa: CASAIAGTYEQYF; CDR3nt: TGTGCCTCGGCAATCGCGGGAACCTACGAGCAGTACTTC
j_gene: TRBJ2-3; abundance: NA; d_gene: NA; v_gene: TRBV5-4; CDR3aa: CASSSGTDTQYF; CDR3nt: TGTGCCAGCAGCTCGGGTACAGATACGCAGTATTTT
j_gene: TRBJ2-3; abundance: NA; d_gene: TRBD2; v_gene: TRBV2; CDR3aa: CARPSGVRTDTQYF; CDR3nt: TGTGCCAGACCAAGCGGGGTACGCACAGATACGCAGTATTTT
j_gene: TRBJ1-5; abundance: NA; d_gene: NA; v_gene: TRBV30; CDR3aa: CAWNRGNQPQHF; CDR3nt: TGTGCCTGGAATAGGGGGAATCAGCCCCAGCATTTT
j_gene: TRBJ2-7; abundance: few; d_gene: NA; v_gene: TRBV7-9; CDR3aa: CASSFGSYEQYF; CDR3nt: TGTGCCAGCAGCTTTGGCTCCTACGAGCAGTACTTC
j_gene: TRBJ2-3; abundance: NA; d_gene: NA; v_gene: TRBV9; CDR3aa: CASSLQGSQADTQYF; CDR3nt: TGTGCCAGCAGCTTACAGGGAAGTCAAGCAGATACGCAGTATTTT
j_gene: TRBJ2-7; abundance: NA; d_gene: NA; v_gene: TRBV29-1; CDR3aa: CSVEEPSPSAVYEQYF; CDR3nt: TGCAGCGTTGAAGAACCCAGCCCTAGCGCCGTCTACGAGCAGTACTTC
j_gene: TRBJ1-5; abundance: NA; d_gene: NA; v_gene: TRBV10-2; CDR3aa: CASSEANQPQHF; CDR3nt: TGCGCCAGCAGTGAAGCAAATCAGCCCCAGCATTTT
j_gene: TRBJ2-7; abundance: NA; d_gene: TRBD1; v_gene: TRBV27; CDR3aa: CASSRYRGPDYEQYF; CDR3nt: TGTGCCAGCAGTCGCTACAGGGGGCCCGACTACGAGCAGTACTTC
j_gene: TRBJ2-5; abundance: NA; d_gene: TRBD2; v_gene: TRBV2; CDR3aa: CASSGTSGDNQETQYF; CDR3nt: TGTGCCAGCAGTGGGACTAGCGGGGATAATCAAGAGACCCAGTACTTC
j_gene: TRBJ1-5; abundance: NA; d_gene: NA; v_gene: TRBV27; CDR3aa: CASSLSLGVGAPQHF; CDR3nt: TGTGCCAGCAGTTTATCATTGGGAGTGGGGGCGCCCCAGCATTTT
j_gene: TRBJ1-5; abundance: NA; d_gene: NA; v_gene: TRBV2; CDR3aa: CASSFRGNQPQHF; CDR3nt: TGTGCCAGCAGTTTCCGGGGCAATCAGCCCCAGCATTTT
j_gene: TRBJ1-2; abundance: once; d_gene: TRBD1; v_gene: TRBV5-6; CDR3aa: CASSLASGQVLYGYTF; CDR3nt: TGTGCCAGCAGCTTGGCCTCAGGACAGGTGCTATATGGCTACACCTTC
j_gene: TRBJ2-7; abundance: NA; d_gene: TRBD2; v_gene: TRBV13; CDR3aa: CASSLIAGAHYEQYF; CDR3nt: TGTGCCAGCAGCTTGATAGCGGGGGCCCACTACGAGCAGTACTTC
j_gene: TRBJ2-7; abundance: NA; d_gene: TRBD1; v_gene: TRBV5-4; CDR3aa: CASSQDRGSTYEQYF; CDR3nt: TGTGCCAGCAGCCAAGACAGGGGGAGTACCTACGAGCAGTACTTC
j_gene: TRBJ1-1; abundance: NA; d_gene: TRBD1; v_gene: TRBV2; CDR3aa: CASSKSGGNTEAFF; CDR3nt: TGTGCCAGCAGCAAATCAGGGGGAAACACTGAAGCTTTCTTT
j_gene: TRBJ2-7; abundance: NA; d_gene: NA; v_gene: TRBV9; CDR3aa: CASSVGRDSYEQYF; CDR3nt: TGTGCCAGCAGCGTAGGTCGAGACTCCTACGAGCAGTACTTC
j_gene: TRBJ2-7; abundance: NA; d_gene: TRBD2; v_gene: TRBV7-9; CDR3aa: CASSFPGRGSYEQYF; CDR3nt: TGTGCCAGCAGCTTCCCAGGGAGGGGATCCTACGAGCAGTACTTC
j_gene: TRBJ2-7; abundance: NA; d_gene: NA; v_gene: TRBV7-8; CDR3aa: CASSFGATVTYEQYF; CDR3nt: TGTGCCAGCAGCTTCGGGGCAACGGTGACCTACGAGCAGTACTTC
j_gene: TRBJ2-5; abundance: NA; d_gene: NA; v_gene: TRBV7-9; CDR3aa: CASGVVGSVAGETQYF; CDR3nt: TGTGCCAGCGGCGTGGTGGGGAGTGTAGCAGGAGAGACCCAGTACTTC